This paragraph reports one T cell receptor beta chain. Antigen: not known. The data belong to a study of T-cell memory formation after mild COVID-19. Whole-study context: Largely, TCR clusters stayed within a single donor.

The CDR3 runs to 15 residues. The ends lost 0 bases at V and 3 bases at J; junction bases unmatched: 5. In germline, CDR1 is DFQATT, CDR2 SNEGSKA (reference sequence). One entry per CDR3 protein, called by TCRdb with MiXCR from the 5' RACE reads. The data contain around 410,000 distinct CDR3 sequences, 20% to 30% of them singletons. Study-wide points: Among clones peaking at day 37 in the second wave, SARS-CoV-2 specificity remained unconfirmed. Contracting CD4+ clones lay largely in CM and EM, with CD8+ ones residing in EMRA. Contracting clones from day 15 to 85 showed balanced CD4/CD8; later expanders favored CD4+.

Sequencing used PBMCs or a T cell subset sorted from them (not recorded which). The genes are TRBV20-1 and TRBJ2-7, with TRBD2 matching 10 bases. This sequence originates from an adult woman who had mild COVID-19 (a few samples of this study predate the infection). Cell type and time point are not known. CDR3 in amino acids: CSAREIAGGNYEQYF. Here the CDR3 DNA reads TGCAGTGCTAGAGAGATAGCGGGGGGTAACTACGAGCAGTACTTC.